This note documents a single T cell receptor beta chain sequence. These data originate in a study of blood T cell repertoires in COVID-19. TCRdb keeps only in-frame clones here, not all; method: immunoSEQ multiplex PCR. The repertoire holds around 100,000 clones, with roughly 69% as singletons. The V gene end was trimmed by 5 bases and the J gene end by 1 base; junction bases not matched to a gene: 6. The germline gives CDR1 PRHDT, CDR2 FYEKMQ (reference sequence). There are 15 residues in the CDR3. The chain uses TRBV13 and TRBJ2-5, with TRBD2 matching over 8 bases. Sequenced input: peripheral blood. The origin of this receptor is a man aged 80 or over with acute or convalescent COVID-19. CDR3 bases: TGTGCCAGCAGCACGGGACTAGAGGCCCAAGAGACCCAGTACTTC. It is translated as CASSTGLEAQETQYF.